This entry features one T cell receptor (beta chain) sequence. The clone's antigen remains unknown. The input lacks base qualities; no much larger clone sits a single base away. Library prep was done by multiplex PCR. TCRdb records Illumina HiSeq 4000 as the sequencer. TCR beta libraries were built with iRepertoire HTBI primers and Arm-PCR amplification of CDR3 regions. Before sequencing, the PCR products went through gel purification. The study's processing was this. A total of around 66 TRBV and more than twelve TRBJ segments were identified across samples and were used for gene usage analysis of CDR3 amino acid clonotypes. Filtered high-quality paired reads were merged into contigs using COPE and FqMerger. Contigs were aligned with BLAST to IMGT TRBV, TRBD and TRBJ reference genes, and CDR3 was defined per IMGT. Highly expanded clones were defined as clonotypes with a frequency above 0.1%. Repertoire diversity was measured by Shannon entropy, and V-J evenness by the Gini coefficient. A clonotype was considered public if more than one individual shared it. Using fastp at Q25 and MiXCR, TCRdb reprocessed the public reads and kept productive beta chains. Entries are consolidated by CDR3 protein sequence, retaining the most common genes and DNA. The V and J calls were not made by the authors but by TCRdb's processing. This sample is represented by about 310,000 distinct CDR3 sequences; 20% to 25% of them were singletons. The ten largest clones capture 45% to 70% of the sample.

The sample's time point label is to be understood as: persistent/refractory GD, antithyroid drugs over 5 years with positive TRAb. RNA was extracted from PBMCs in TRIzol for both TCR sequencing and RNA sequencing. The diagnosis of Graves' disease followed American Thyroid Association guidelines. The patients came from an endocrinology department in Xi'an, China. Each patient gave 7 to 9.5 milliliters of peripheral blood, collected in an EDTA anticoagulant tube. Ficoll Paque Plus density gradient separation was used to isolate PBMCs, and no further T cell sorting was performed. An Agilent 2100 Bioanalyzer and agarose gel were used to check RNA quality, while a NanoDrop 2000 measured RNA concentration. This entry belongs to a study of regulatory T cells in long-lasting Graves disease (dated by TCRdb to about 2021). The study in broad terms: To count as having persistent Graves' disease, a patient had to have received antithyroid drug treatment for over 5 years with TSH receptor autoantibodies remaining persistently positive. This study used TCR sequencing and RNA sequencing of peripheral blood to compare persistent Graves' disease patients against newly diagnosed Graves' disease patients. The study was registered as a clinical trial and conducted in China. On average, persistent Graves' disease patients in the clinical cohort had been on antithyroid drugs for around ten years. A total of around 35 samples underwent TCR sequencing, from around 13 patients with persistent Graves' disease and 20 or so patients with newly diagnosed Graves' disease.

The study at large found these results: Persistent patients shared more public clonotypes among themselves (around 3,000) than newly diagnosed patients did (about 970). Preferential use of TRBV28, TRBJ1-2 and TRBJ2-5 was observed in persistent disease, whereas TRBV20-1 and TRBJ2-1 were favored in newly diagnosed disease. The authors noted that the small sample size was a limitation that may lower accuracy. Peripheral blood alone was examined, since thyroid tissue, which constituted the primary lesion, could not be accessed. Lower TCR Shannon entropy and fewer highly expanded clones were observed in persistent Graves' disease patients than in newly diagnosed patients, which suggested clonal expansion. Sequencing and analysis were restricted to the TCR beta chain.

The CDR3 sequence holds 18 residues, the cysteine and phenylalanine included. Just the 54-base CDR3 DNA is kept, in frame starting at base 1. At the junction V is shortened by 7 bases and J by 4 bases, with 25 bases in between. In the germline V gene (reference sequence), CDR1 corresponds to LNHDA and CDR2 to SQIVND. The sample was peripheral blood mononuclear cells (PBMCs), taken when the disease was refractory, from a patient treated with antithyroid drugs. The receptor was derived from a female donor with Graves disease. Recombination connected TRBV19 to TRBJ2-2; the D gene cannot be resolved beyond TRBD1 or TRBD2, each matching 7 bases. At the DNA level, the sequence is TGTGCCAGTACCCCGGGGAGGGGGCCTTTAATCGGCACCGGGGAGCTGTTTTTT. Translated, it reads CASTPGRGPLIGTGELFF.